One sample yielded the 5 T cell receptor beta chains listed below, sequenced in a study of T-cell reconstitution after alpha-beta-depleted transplantation in children. Molecular barcoding with unique molecular identifiers was used for the TCRbeta library. TCRdb processed the PCR reads anew with MiXCR; each CDR3 protein has one entry. The sample has about 610,000 distinct CDR3 sequences, over 9.5% seen once. The material sequenced was PBMCs from the stem cell graft donor, taken from the stem cell graft. All receptors come from a human donor who donated a stem cell graft to a child with acute myeloid leukemia.

This clonotype appeared a few times. The rearrangement links TRBV29-1 to TRBJ1-1; the D is unclear. Trimming stripped 8 bases from V and 2 bases from J, with 9 bases between. The germline V gene encodes CDR1 SQVTM and CDR2 ANQGSEA. The length of the CDR3 is 11 residues. CDR3 nucleotides: TGCAGCACTGGGGAAAACACTGAAGCTTTCTTT. It specifies CSTGENTEAFF.

The rearrangement uses TRBV7-3 and TRBJ1-6; TRBD1 might be the D (6 bases). Trimming pared 5 bases from V and 8 bases from J, leaving 10 bases between. CDR1 and CDR2 (germline): SGHTA, FQGTGA. The CDR3 runs 13 residues. CDR3 residues: CASSTRQDSPLHF. CDR3 sequence (DNA): TGTGCCAGCAGCACGCGACAGGATTCACCCCTCCACTTT.

This clonotype was recorded many times. The chain's CDR3 is CASSLPSGRVDEQFF. The CDR3 DNA follows: TGCGCCAGCAGCTTGCCTAGCGGGAGAGTCGATGAGCAGTTCTTC. The chain couples TRBV5-1 to TRBJ2-1, with 10 bases identical to TRBD2. This CDR3 contains 15 residues. J was trimmed by 8 bases and V by 1 base; bases with no gene match: 6. Germline V lookup: CDR1 SGHRS, CDR2 YFSETQ.

This clonotype was detected a few times. J is TRBJ2-1 and V is TRBV7-9; TRBD1 aligns across 8 bases. CDR1 and CDR2 from the germline V gene are SEHNR and FQNEAQ (reference sequence). This CDR3 has 15 residues. With 5 bases clipped from V and 9 bases from J, the junction kept 12 bases outside the gene matches. The CDR3: CASSRGTGLDSEQFF. CDR3 DNA sequence: TGTGCCAGCAGCAGAGGGACAGGCCTAGACAGTGAGCAGTTCTTC.

The table lists this clonotype with many counts. The chain is built from TRBV5-5 and TRBJ2-3; 11 bases fit TRBD2. CDR1 and CDR2 from the germline V gene are SGHKS and YYEKEE (reference sequence). The CDR3 has 12 amino acids. The DNA for the CDR3 is TGTACTAGCGGGAGAGACACAGATACGCAGTATTTT. It specifies CTSGRDTDTQYF.